The 10 T cell receptor beta chains below were found in one sample sequenced in a study of identical twins. TCRdb re-called the 5' RACE reads with MiXCR, one entry per CDR3 protein. This sample carries 1.5 million to 2 million distinct CDR3 sequences, around a third of them seen once, and the ten largest clones take around 0.3%. The specimen sequenced was cord blood. Every receptor here comes from a newborn girl in good health.

This clonotype was found a few times. The V gene is TRBV27, the J gene TRBJ2-7; TRBD2 agrees at 12 bases. Germline values: CDR1 MNHEY, CDR2 SMNVEV (reference sequence). This CDR3 contains 15 residues. J lost 3 bases, V lost 6 bases, and 6 bases had no gene match. The CDR3 loop is CASSPTSGGLYEQYF. The CDR3 nucleotides read TGTGCCAGCAGCCCCACTAGCGGGGGGCTCTACGAGCAGTACTTC.

In its sample, this clonotype was seen a few times. V usage is TRBV9 and J usage is TRBJ2-1; tentatively, D is TRBD1 (5 bases). The CDR3 is made up of 14 amino acids. V was cut by 0 bases and J by 6 bases, with 10 bases left in between. The germline CDR1 and CDR2 sequences are SGDLS and YYNGEE. The CDR3 nucleotides read TGTGCCAGCAGCGTAGTCGGTAGGGGCAATGAGCAGTTCTTC. Residues: CASSVVGRGNEQFF.

This clonotype was detected a few times. The rearrangement links TRBV7-2 to TRBJ2-3; tentatively, D is TRBD1 (5 bases). V lost 1 base and J lost 1, with 9 bases in between. The V gene's germline CDR1 is SGHTA and CDR2 FQGNSA. CDR3 size: 15 residues. CDR3 protein: CASSLEGIGTDTQYF. The CDR3 DNA is TGTGCCAGCAGCTTAGAGGGGATCGGCACAGATACGCAGTATTTT.

The rearrangement links TRBV5-1 to TRBJ2-1; 10 bases are a match to TRBD2. The CDR3 totals 15 residues. V lost 4 bases and J lost 7; bases outside the gene matches: 8. Germline CDR1 is SGHRS and CDR2 is YFSETQ. The CDR3 is CASSAGLAVVNEQFF. The CDR3 DNA follows: TGCGCCAGCAGCGCCGGACTAGCGGTAGTTAATGAGCAGTTCTTC.

This clonotype was recorded only once. The chain links TRBV4-1 to TRBJ2-3, with D possibly called TRBD1 or TRBD2 (5 bases each). Germline CDR1 is MGHRA and CDR2 is YSYEKL. This CDR3 is built from 16 residues. V lost 0 bases, J lost 2 bases, and 12 bases lay in between. CDR3: CASSQDRDRSTDTQYF. The DNA for the CDR3 is TGCGCCAGCAGCCAAGACAGGGACCGCTCCACAGATACGCAGTATTTT.

This clonotype was detected many times. This sequence joins TRBV29-1 and TRBJ2-3; TRBD2 matches at 8 bases. This CDR3 has 15 amino acids. Germline CDR1 reads SQVTM; CDR2 reads ANQGSEA. Unmatched junction bases numbered 7, after V lost 5 bases and J lost 0 bases. CDR3 DNA: TGCAGCGTTTCTCAGGCTAGCGGGAGCACAGATACGCAGTATTTT. The encoded protein is CSVSQASGSTDTQYF.

The chain is built from TRBV28 and TRBJ2-1; 13 bases match TRBD2. The J call may not be correct, given that the DNA end is closer to TRBJ2-7. The CDR3 spans 20 residues. Germline V gene lookup returns CDR1 MDHEN and CDR2 SYDVKM. The CDR3 coding sequence is TGTGCCAGCAGTTTAACTTTTGGACTAGCGGGAGAAGACTCCTACAATGAGCAGTACTTC. Its translation is CASSLTFGLAGEDSYNEQYF.

In its sample, this clonotype was seen a few times. The gene calls are TRBV6-5 and TRBJ1-4; no clear D. The V end was cut by 6 bases, the J end by 2 bases, with 16 bases between. CDR1 and CDR2 (germline): MNHEY, SVGAGI. The CDR3 covers 16 residues. Written as DNA, the CDR3 is TGTGCCAGCAGCCTACCCCCGGACGGTACTAATGAAAAACTGTTTTTT. This sequence encodes CASSLPPDGTNEKLFF.

This clonotype was counted ten times or more. The V and J genes are TRBV5-1 and TRBJ2-7; D unresolved. Germline assignment: CDR1 SGHRS and CDR2 YFSETQ. This CDR3 spans 13 amino acids. Deletions cut 0 bases from V and 2 bases from J, with 6 bases between. The CDR3 DNA follows: TGCGCCAGCAGCTTGGCCTTCCCCTACGAGCAGTACTTC. Translated: CASSLAFPYEQYF.

V is TRBV20-1 and J is TRBJ1-5, with TRBD1 identical over 7 bases. Per the germline V gene, CDR1 is DFQATT and CDR2 is SNEGSKA (reference sequence). V gave up 0 bases and J gave up 0 bases; unmatched junction bases: 2. This CDR3 spans 15 amino acids. CDR3 region: CSAREGQSSNQPQHF. For the CDR3, the DNA is TGCAGTGCTAGAGAGGGACAGAGTAGCAATCAGCCCCAGCATTTT.